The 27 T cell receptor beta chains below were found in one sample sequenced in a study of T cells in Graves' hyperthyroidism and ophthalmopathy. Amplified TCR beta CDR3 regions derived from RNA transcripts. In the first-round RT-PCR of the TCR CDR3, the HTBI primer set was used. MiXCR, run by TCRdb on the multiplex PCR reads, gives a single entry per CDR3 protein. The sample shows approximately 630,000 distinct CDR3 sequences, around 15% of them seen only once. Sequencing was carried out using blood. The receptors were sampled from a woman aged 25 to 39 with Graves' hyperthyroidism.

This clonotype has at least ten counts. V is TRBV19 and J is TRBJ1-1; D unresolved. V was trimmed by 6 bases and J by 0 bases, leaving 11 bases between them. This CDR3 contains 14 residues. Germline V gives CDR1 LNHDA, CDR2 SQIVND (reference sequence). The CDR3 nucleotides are TGTGCCAGTAGCCCCGGGCGAATGAACACTGAAGCTTTCTTT. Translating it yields CASSPGRMNTEAFF.

CDR3 sequence: CASSLAGRATGELFF. CDR3 bases: TGTGCCAGCAGCTTAGCCGGGAGGGCCACCGGGGAGCTGTTTTTT. The chain has TRBV7-2 and TRBJ2-2; 8 nucleotides agree with TRBD2. The V segment lost 0 bases and the J segment 4 bases; nucleotides outside the gene matches: 1. Germline V CDR1 and CDR2: SGHTA, FQGNSA. This CDR3 has 15 amino acids.

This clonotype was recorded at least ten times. The CDR3 is CSARGSGSDEQYF. The DNA for the CDR3 is TGCAGTGCTAGGGGCAGCGGGAGCGACGAGCAGTACTTC. The chain carries TRBV20-1 and TRBJ2-7; the match to TRBD2 covers 8 bases. This CDR3 spans 13 amino acids. Trimming at V came to 3 bases and at J to 5 bases, leaving 6 bases not matched to a gene. Looked up from germline, CDR1 is DFQATT and CDR2 is SNEGSKA (reference sequence).

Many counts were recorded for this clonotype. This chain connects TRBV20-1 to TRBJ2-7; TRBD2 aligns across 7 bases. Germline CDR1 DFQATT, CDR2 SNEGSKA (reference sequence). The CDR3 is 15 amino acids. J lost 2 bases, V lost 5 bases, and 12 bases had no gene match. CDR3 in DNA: TGCAGTGCTCTTTTGCCCTACACTAGCGCCTACGAGCAGTACTTC. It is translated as CSALLPYTSAYEQYF.

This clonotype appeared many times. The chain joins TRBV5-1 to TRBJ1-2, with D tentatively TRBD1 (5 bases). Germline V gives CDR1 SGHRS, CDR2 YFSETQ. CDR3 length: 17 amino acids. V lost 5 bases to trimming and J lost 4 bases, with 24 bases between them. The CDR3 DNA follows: TGCGCCAGCAGTGATCCCCGCGACGGGACGGGACTCTATGGCTACACCTTC. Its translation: CASSDPRDGTGLYGYTF.

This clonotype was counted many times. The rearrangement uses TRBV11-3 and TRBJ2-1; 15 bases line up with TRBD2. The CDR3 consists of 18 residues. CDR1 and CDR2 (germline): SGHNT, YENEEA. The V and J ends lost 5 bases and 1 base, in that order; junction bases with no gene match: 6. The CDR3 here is CASSRGLAGGKSYNEQFF. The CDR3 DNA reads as TGTGCCAGCAGCCGCGGACTAGCGGGAGGGAAATCCTACAATGAGCAGTTCTTC.

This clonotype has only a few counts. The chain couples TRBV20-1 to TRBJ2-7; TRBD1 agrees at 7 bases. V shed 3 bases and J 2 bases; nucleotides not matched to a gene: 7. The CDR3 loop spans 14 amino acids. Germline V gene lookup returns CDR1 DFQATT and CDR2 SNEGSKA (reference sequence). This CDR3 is CSASHAGTAYEQYF. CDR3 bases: TGCAGTGCTAGTCACGCCGGGACAGCCTACGAGCAGTACTTC.

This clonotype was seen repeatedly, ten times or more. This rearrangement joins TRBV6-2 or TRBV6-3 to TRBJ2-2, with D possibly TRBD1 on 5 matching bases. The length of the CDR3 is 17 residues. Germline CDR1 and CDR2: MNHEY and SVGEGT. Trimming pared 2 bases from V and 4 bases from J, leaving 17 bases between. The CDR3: CASSYEVAGPSTGELFF. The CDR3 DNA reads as TGTGCCAGCAGTTACGAGGTGGCAGGGCCTAGCACCGGGGAGCTGTTTTTT.

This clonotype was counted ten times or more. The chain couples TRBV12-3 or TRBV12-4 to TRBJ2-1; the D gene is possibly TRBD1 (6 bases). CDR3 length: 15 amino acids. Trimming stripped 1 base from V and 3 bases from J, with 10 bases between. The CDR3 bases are TGTGCCAGCAGTTTAGGACAGGCAGACTACAATGAGCAGTTCTTC. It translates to CASSLGQADYNEQFF.

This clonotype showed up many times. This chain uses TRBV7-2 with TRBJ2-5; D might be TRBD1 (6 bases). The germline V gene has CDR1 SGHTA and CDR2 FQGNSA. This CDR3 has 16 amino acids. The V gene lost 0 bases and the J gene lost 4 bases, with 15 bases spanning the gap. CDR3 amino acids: CASSLAGTNGGETQYF. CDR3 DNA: TGTGCCAGCAGCTTAGCGGGGACAAACGGAGGAGAGACCCAGTACTTC.

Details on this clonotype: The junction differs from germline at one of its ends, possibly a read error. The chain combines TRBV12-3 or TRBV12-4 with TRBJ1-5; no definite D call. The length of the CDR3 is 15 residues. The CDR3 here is CASSFASASSQPQHF. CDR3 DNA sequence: TGTGCCAGCAGTTTTGCCTCGGCTAGCAGTCAGCCCCAGCATTTT.

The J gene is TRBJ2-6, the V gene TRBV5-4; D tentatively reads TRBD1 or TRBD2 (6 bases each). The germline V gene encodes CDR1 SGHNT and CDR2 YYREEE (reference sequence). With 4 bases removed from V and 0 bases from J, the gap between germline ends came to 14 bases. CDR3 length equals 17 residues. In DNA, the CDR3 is TGTGCCAGCAGCCCCTGGACAGCGGGCTCTGGGGCCAACGTCCTGACTTTC. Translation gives CASSPWTAGSGANVLTF.

The DNA for the CDR3 is TGTGCCAGCAGCCAAGGTACAGCCTATGGCTACACCTTC. This codes for CASSQGTAYGYTF. V gene TRBV3-1 combines with J gene TRBJ1-2, with unresolved D. Per the germline V gene, CDR1 is LGHDT and CDR2 is YNNKEL (reference sequence). The V end lost 1 base, the J end lost 4 bases, and 7 bases lay between the germline ends. This CDR3 comprises 13 residues.

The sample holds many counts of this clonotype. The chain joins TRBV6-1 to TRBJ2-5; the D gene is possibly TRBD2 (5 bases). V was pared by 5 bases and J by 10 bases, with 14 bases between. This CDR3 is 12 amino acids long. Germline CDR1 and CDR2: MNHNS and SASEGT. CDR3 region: CASSYENGDQYF. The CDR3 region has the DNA TGTGCCAGCAGTTACGAGAACGGGGACCAGTACTTC.

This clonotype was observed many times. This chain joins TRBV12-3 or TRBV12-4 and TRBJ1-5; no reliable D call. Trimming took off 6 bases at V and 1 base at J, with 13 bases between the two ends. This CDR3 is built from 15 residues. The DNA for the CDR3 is TGTGCCAGCAGCCCGACAAGGAGGAGCAATCAGCCCCAGCATTTT. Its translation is CASSPTRRSNQPQHF.

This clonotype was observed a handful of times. Here the CDR3 reads CAWSAQQGLNTEAFF. In DNA, the CDR3 is TGTGCCTGGAGCGCCCAACAGGGACTGAACACTGAAGCTTTCTTT. This chain links TRBV30 with TRBJ1-1; D might be TRBD1 (6 bases). The germline V and J ends were trimmed by 3 bases and 0 bases, with 14 bases remaining between them. This CDR3 is built from 15 residues. Germline V gene lookup returns CDR1 GTSNPN and CDR2 SVGIG (reference sequence).

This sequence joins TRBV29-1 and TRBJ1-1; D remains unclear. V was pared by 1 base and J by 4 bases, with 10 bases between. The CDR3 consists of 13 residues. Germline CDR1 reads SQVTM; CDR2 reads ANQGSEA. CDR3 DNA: TGCAGCGTTGAAGCAGGTCTAGGCACTGAAGCTTTCTTT. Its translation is CSVEAGLGTEAFF. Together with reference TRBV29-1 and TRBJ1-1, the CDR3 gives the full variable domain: SAVISQKPSRDICQRGTSLTIQCQVDSQVTMMFWYRQQPGQSLTLIATANQGSEATYESGFVIDKFPISRPNLTFSTLTVSNMSPEDSSIYLCSVEAGLGTEAFFGQGTRLTVV.

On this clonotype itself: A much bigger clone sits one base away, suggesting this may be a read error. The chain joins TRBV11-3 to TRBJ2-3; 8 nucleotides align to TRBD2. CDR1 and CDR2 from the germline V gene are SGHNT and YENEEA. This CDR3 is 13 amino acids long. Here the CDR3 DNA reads TGTGCCAGCAGCACCCCACTAGCGGATACGCGGTATTTT. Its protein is CASSTPLADTRYF.

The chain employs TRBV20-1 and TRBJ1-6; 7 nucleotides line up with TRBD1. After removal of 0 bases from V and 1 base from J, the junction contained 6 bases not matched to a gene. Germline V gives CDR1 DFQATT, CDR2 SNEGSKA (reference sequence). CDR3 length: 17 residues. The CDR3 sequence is CSARDPTGLSYNSPLHF. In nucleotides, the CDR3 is TGCAGTGCTAGAGATCCGACAGGGTTGTCCTATAATTCACCCCTCCACTTT.

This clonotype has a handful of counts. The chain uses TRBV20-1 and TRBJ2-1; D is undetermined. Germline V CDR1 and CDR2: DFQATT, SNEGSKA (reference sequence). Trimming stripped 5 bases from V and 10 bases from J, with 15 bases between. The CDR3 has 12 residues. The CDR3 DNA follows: TGCAGTGCTGGATCTCTCGTAGGGGAGCAGTTCTTC. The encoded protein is CSAGSLVGEQFF.

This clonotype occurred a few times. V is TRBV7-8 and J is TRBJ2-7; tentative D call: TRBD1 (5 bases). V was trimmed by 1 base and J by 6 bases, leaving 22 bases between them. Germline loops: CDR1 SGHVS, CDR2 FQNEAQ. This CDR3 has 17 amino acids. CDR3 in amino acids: CASSLVATASRLGEQYF. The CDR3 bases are TGTGCCAGCAGCTTAGTGGCGACAGCCTCACGACTGGGCGAGCAGTACTTC. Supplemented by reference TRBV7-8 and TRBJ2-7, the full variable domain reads GAGVSQSPRYKVAKRGQDVALRCDPISGHVSLFWYQQALGQGPEFLTYFQNEAQLDKSGLPSDRFFAERPEGSVSTLKIQRTQQEDSAVYLCASSLVATASRLGEQYFGPGTRLTVT.

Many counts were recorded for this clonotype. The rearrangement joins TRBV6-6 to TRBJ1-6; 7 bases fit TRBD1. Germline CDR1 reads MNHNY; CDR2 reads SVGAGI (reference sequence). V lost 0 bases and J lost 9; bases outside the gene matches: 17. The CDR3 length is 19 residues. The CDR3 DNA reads TGTGCCAGCAGTTACTCGATTCCCCAAGGAAGGGGGCGAGGTTCACCCCTCCACTTT. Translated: CASSYSIPQGRGRGSPLHF.

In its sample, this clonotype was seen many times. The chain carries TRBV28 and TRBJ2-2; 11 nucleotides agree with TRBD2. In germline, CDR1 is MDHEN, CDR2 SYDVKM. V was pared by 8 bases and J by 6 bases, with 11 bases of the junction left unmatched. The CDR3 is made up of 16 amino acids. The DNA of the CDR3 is TGTGCCAGCGGACCATACACTAGCGGGAGATCCGGGGAGCTGTTTTTT. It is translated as CASGPYTSGRSGELFF.

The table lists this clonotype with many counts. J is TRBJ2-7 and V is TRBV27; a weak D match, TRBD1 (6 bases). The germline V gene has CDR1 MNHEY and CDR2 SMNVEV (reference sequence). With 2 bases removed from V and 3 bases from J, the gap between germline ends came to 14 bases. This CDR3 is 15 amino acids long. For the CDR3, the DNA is TGTGCCAGCAGTTTACAGGACAGCCTAGTCTACGAGCAGTACTTC. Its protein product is CASSLQDSLVYEQYF.

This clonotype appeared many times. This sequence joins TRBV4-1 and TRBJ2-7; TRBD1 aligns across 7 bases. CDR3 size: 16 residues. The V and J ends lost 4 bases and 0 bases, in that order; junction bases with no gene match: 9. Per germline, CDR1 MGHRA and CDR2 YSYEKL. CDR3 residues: CASSRTGPGGSYEQYF. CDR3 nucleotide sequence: TGCGCCAGCAGCCGTACGGGGCCAGGGGGCTCCTACGAGCAGTACTTC.

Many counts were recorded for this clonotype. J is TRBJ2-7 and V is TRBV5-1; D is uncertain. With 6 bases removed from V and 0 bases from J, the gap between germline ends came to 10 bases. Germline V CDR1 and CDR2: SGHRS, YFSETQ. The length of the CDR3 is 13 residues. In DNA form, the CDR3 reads TGCGCCAGCACTCCCACGGACTCCTACGAGCAGTACTTC. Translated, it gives CASTPTDSYEQYF.

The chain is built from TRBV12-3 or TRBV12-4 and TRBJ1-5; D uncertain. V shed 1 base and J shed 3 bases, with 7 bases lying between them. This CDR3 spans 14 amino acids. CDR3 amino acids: CASSLGGFNQPQHF. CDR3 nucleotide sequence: TGTGCCAGCAGTTTAGGGGGATTCAATCAGCCCCAGCATTTT.